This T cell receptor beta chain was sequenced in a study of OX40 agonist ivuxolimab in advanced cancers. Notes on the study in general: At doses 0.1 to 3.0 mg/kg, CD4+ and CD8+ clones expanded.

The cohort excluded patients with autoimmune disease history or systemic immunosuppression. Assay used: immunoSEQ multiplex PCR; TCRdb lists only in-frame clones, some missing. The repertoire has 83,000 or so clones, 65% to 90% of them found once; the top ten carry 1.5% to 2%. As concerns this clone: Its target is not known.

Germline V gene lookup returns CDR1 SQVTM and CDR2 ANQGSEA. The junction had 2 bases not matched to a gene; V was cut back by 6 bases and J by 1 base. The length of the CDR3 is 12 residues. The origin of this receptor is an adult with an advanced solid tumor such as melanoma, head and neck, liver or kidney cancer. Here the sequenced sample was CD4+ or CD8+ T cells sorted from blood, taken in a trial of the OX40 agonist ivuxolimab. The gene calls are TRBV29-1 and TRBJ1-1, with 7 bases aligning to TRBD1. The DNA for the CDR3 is TGCAGCGTGTGGACAGGGAACACTGAAGCTTTCTTT. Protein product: CSVWTGNTEAFF.